This record looks at one T cell receptor beta chain sequence and its context. Its antigen target is currently unknown. Nothing much larger sits one base from this clone, and base qualities are not available. The patients picked for sequencing were ones in whom flow cytometry had shown an expansion of CD8+CD57+ cells. All patients had severe acquired aplastic anemia diagnosed by International Study of Aplastic Anemia and Agranulocytosis and Camitta criteria. No therapy had been received by the patients at the time of blood sampling. In the study, sorted CD4+ and CD8+ blood T cells from patients with severe aplastic anemia and from healthy subjects underwent deep sequencing of TCR repertoires. Patients were enrolled under clinicaltrials.gov protocols 00001620, 01623167, 00001397, 00071045, 00081523 and 00961064 in the USA. Ficoll-Paque density gradient centrifugation was used to isolate peripheral blood mononuclear cells. Before DNA extraction, CD4+ and CD8+ T cells were sorted with FACS or magnetic beads.

The germline V gene (reference sequence) supplies CDR1 LNHDA and CDR2 SQIVND. The cysteine opens and the phenylalanine closes a CDR3 of 15 amino acids. The read is trimmed to its CDR3 DNA, 45 bases read in frame from base 1. V ends up 3 bases short and J 2 bases short, with an unmatched junction base count of 5. This record belongs to a study of CD8+CD57+ T cells in acquired aplastic anemia (dated by TCRdb to the late 2010s). For the study in its entirety: A mean of around 3.3 ug of DNA, ranging from roughly 0.19 to 27.4 ug, was extracted from sorted CD4+ and CD8+ cells. CD8+CD57+ expansion was defined as a frequency above the mean frequency observed in healthy subjects.

Beyond this particular receptor, the publication reports: No significant difference in CD8+ Simpson's diversity was found between patients and healthy controls (P=0.060). Although 25 to 30 CD8+ CDR3 sequences were shared by patients and controls, these sequences appeared highly expressed in patients and within the immunodominant clones of patients.

TCR beta VDJ combination and CDR3 sequence profiling used genomic DNA as the template. An Illumina HiSeq 2000 was used for TCR repertoire sequencing. On the authors' methods: Repertoire assessment relied on Simpson's diversity index, CDR3 size and DJ length profiles, and TRBV/TRBJ rearrangement plots. The most abundant DNA sequence in the deep sequencing data was taken as the immunodominant clone. CDR3 amino acid sequences were checked for sharing across subjects and were also compared against the VDJdb database and published repertoires. Using fastp trimming at Q25 and MiXCR clonotype assembly, TCRdb reanalyzed the public sequencing data and kept in-frame beta chains. Records with the same CDR3 protein are collapsed into one entry carrying the most frequent genes and DNA. Clone size and V and J calls follow TCRdb, not the original study. In all, the sample holds about 150,000 distinct CDR3 sequences, and 40% to 65% of those were seen once. The ten largest account for approximately 12% of the sample.

The sequenced material came from sorted CD4+, CD8+, or CD8+CD57+ T cells (not recorded which) from PBMCs. The TCR sequence derives from a human donor with aplastic anemia. The rearrangement combines TRBV19 with TRBJ2-7; 9 junctional bases match TRBD2. The DNA sequence is as follows: TGTGCCAGTAGTATTCTGGCGGGAGGGCCCTACGAGCAGTACTTC. It translates to CASSILAGGPYEQYF.